The TCR beta chain described here comes from a study of cytomegalovirus exposure and HLA in healthy donors (dated by TCRdb to about 2017). Regarding the complete study: In an earlier analysis of 550 to 750 of the donors, less than 350 Gb of sequence data and 117 million unique TCR beta sequences from about 179 million T cells were reported. About 300 gigabases of sequencing data and 70 million to 95 million unique TCR sequences made up an early release that covered fewer than 650 HLA-typed donors. All discovery cohort repertoires had been generated using a single sequencing platform. The aim of the study was to test whether cataloging public T cell receptors could identify signatures of past pathogen exposure. Roughly five DR-DQ haplotypes were handled as single units for association and clustering because linkage in the cohort was strong. Both class I and class II loci were covered by HLA typing, at four-digit resolution. To predict cytomegalovirus infection status, the study brought together high-throughput TCR immunosequencing, statistical association of individual TCRs with disease status, and machine learning. Among about 390 genotyped donors of the cohort, an average of around 240,000 unique TCR beta nucleotide sequences were sequenced per donor, roughly 20% of them non-productive. Besides the first cohort of 666 subjects, a separate validation cohort made up of some 110 different subjects was used. Alongside the repertoire data, information on donor age, sex, ethnicity and CMV serostatus was compiled. An earlier analysis of fewer than 750 of the donors used high-throughput TCR beta sequencing to judge whether each TCR beta V gene segment behaved as functional or pseudogenic. A later genetic analysis took genome-wide SNP genotypes for about three fifths of the 666 donors and used that subset as a discovery cohort. Of the roughly 400 genotyped donors, about 84% fell in the genetic ancestry cluster associated with self-reported Caucasian donors. Rather than using new phenotypic data, the later analysis identified candidate immune exposures from TCR beta sequences and from how often those sequences occurred across donors. The T cell repertoires of about 700 subjects were profiled by immunosequencing and related to cytomegalovirus serostatus. A later analysis re-examined previously published TCR beta repertoires from over 500 donors and added high-resolution HLA genotyping to investigate patterns of TCR occurrence. Typing coverage differed by locus: A, B, C, DRB1 and DQB1 were typed in about 629-640 donors, DQA1 in around 500, DPA1 in around 610, and DPB1 in just under 480.

Beyond this particular receptor, the publication reports: In the study, approximately 150 TCR beta chains were listed as associated with cytomegalovirus. It was suggested by the authors that the approach could potentially be generalized to other disease states and immunological phenotypes. Compared with equally common non-associated chains, HLA-associated TCR beta chains in a later analysis were more clonally expanded and had lower generation probabilities. Most TCR sequences were observed very rarely across donors, whereas some public TCRs were present in many individuals. When HLA alleles, especially DR and DQ, strongly co-occurred, attributing TCR associations to individual alleles was difficult. This cohort had only TCR beta chains sequenced, and the lack of alpha or paired-chain data limited which features could be detected. In a later analysis, the rate of TCR association differed among HLA loci, with DRB1 alleles having the most associated TCRs and HLA-C alleles having the fewest. Most CMV-associated TCR beta chains appeared to be HLA-restricted in a later analysis, and the HLA associations seemed to be driven largely by CMV exposure. Presence/absence analyses assumed roughly uniform sequencing depth across donors, an assumption that may not hold. According to a later genetic analysis, donors in an Asian-associated ancestry cluster had fewer N-insertions in productive TCRs than the approximately 650-donor mean. Specific HLA alleles were associated with more than 15,000 TCR beta sequences at a false discovery rate of 0.05 in a later analysis. A few of the identified cytomegalovirus-associated TCR beta chains were confirmed in vitro to be specific for cytomegalovirus antigens. A group of highly shared sequence variants was considered likely to be a technical artifact of the sequencing pipeline. Immune exposure information for the cohort was limited to CMV serostatus. A later genetic analysis associated a missense DCLRE1C variant with V-gene and J-gene trimming of TCR beta chains, and an independent cohort replicated the association. Correlated functional status among segregating V segments might reflect linkage disequilibrium, but an unknown experimental factor could not be ruled out. Because the 87-base-pair reads could not distinguish some IMGT-functional V segments, including TRBV6-2 and TRBV6-3, those segments were excluded. In an earlier analysis of around 600 of the donors, most TCR beta V segments were observed in productive rearrangements about 87% or about 30% of the time, broadly matching IMGT annotations. The classifier was reported to diagnose cytomegalovirus status with high specificity and sensitivity in both the original and validation cohorts. Because counts were too low, 15 or so rarely observed V segments, including chromosome 9 orphons, were excluded from the earlier analysis of 587 of the donors. In a later analysis, several top co-occurrence clusters were reported to appear linked to parvovirus B19, influenza, CMV and Epstein-Barr virus. Because some donors lacked HLA typing at each locus, the association tests relied only on the typed subset. A further reported finding was that TCR beta sequences accurately predicted the HLA-A and HLA-B alleles for most subjects in the first cohort.

In total, fewer than 750 healthy bone marrow donors made up the cohort. Cohort members were all nominally healthy when sampled, although unrecorded immune exposures were likely present. The donor was CMV seropositive and belonged to the group of around 300 seropositive cohort members. A peripheral blood sample was collected from each donor, and TCR beta sequencing was performed on peripheral blood mononuclear cells. The Qiagen DNeasy Blood Extraction Kit was used to extract genomic DNA from the blood cell samples. Libraries were built with the immunoSEQ multiplex PCR assay. For the multiplex PCR, a mixture combining 60 forward primers for TCR Vbeta segments and 13 reverse primers for TCR Jbeta segments was used. Amplification of the CDR3 region of rearranged TCR beta genes was performed with a multiplex PCR assay on genomic DNA. Amplified TCR beta libraries were sequenced as 87-base-pair reads on the Illumina HiSeq System. As for the original processing: Across the 640 or so repertoires, a later analysis counted roughly 84 million unique TCR beta chains, approximately 12 million of which were shared by at least two donors. Raw reads were error-corrected and collapsed into unique sequences with a nearest-neighbor algorithm that merged closely related sequences to remove PCR and sequencing errors. V, D and J gene segments were assigned by aligning CDR3 sequences to IMGT reference sequences. For a sequence to be retained, a match of at least six nucleotides was required to both a V gene segment and a J gene segment. A rearrangement counted as productive if the CDR3 had no stop codons and remained in frame with V and J, and every other rearrangement counted as non-productive. Following IMGT convention, CDR3 was defined as the stretch from the second conserved V-encoded cysteine up to the conserved J-encoded phenylalanine. The earlier analysis of about 590 of the donors excluded sequences that lacked an unambiguous match to a single V gene segment. In an earlier analysis of approximately 590 of the donors, a V segment was called functional when productive rearrangements were above 56.7%, and segregating when the standard deviation between donors exceeded 5%. A statistical classification framework was built to diagnose cytomegalovirus status from the catalog of TCR beta chain sequences. In a later analysis, TCR nucleotide sequences were compared against IMGT/GENE-DB human TR gene sequences so that V and J genes could be assigned. A later analysis assigned CDR3 sequences and most-parsimonious VDJ recombination scenarios with the TCRdist pipeline. A later analysis defined each TCR beta chain by its CDR3 amino acid sequence plus V-gene family, and excluded reads lacking a unique V-gene family. As a way to deal with suspected cross-contamination and a sequencing artifact, a later analysis dropped 450 to 700 nucleotide sequences that were highly shared and had low generation probability. A later analysis calculated a clonal expansion index for each public chain from normalized within-repertoire ranks of inferred template counts. In a later analysis, generation probabilities were computed using a VDJ recombination model fitted to out-of-frame rearrangements, and the results were checked against IGoR. In a later analysis, TCR-TCR, TCR-HLA and TCR-CMV co-occurrence was scored with hypergeometric tests, and a repertoire-size bias correction was applied to TCR pairs. In a later analysis, false discovery rates were estimated by permuting HLA or CMV assignments 20 times. In a later analysis, co-occurring TCRs were grouped using DBSCAN, with TCRdist sequence similarity added in when clustering inside HLA-allele-positive subsets. Repertoires with fewer than 30,000 or more than 120,000 public chains, plus five repertoires with anomalous nucleotide sharing, were excluded from co-occurrence clustering. The clones in this table, taken by TCRdb from immuneACCESS, are in-frame only. Not every clone is retained; where verified, under half of the shortfall comes from an unresolved V gene, and the cause of the rest is unknown. V and J calls and clone size follow that table, whereas D and trimming were derived from the DNA. In this sample the table shows around 130,000 clones, 60% to 80% of which occur a single time. The ten largest clonotypes hold 2.6% of the sample.

Comments on this clone: Its specific antigen is unknown. Within one base of it there is no much larger clone, and no base qualities were kept.

Taken from cysteine to phenylalanine, the CDR3 has 15 residues. The only DNA kept is the CDR3, 45 bases in frame from the first base. Per the germline V gene, SGHRS is the CDR1 and YFSETQ is the CDR2. V loses 4 bases, J loses 4 bases, and the germline ends lie 14 bases apart. Sequencing was carried out using PBMCs. The sequence came from a woman aged 55-75 years in good health and CMV-seropositive. The chain uses TRBV5-1 and TRBJ2-2; TRBD2 is possibly the D segment (6 matching bases). The CDR3 amino acid sequence is: CASSPRRGATGELFF. The nucleotide sequence is TGCGCCAGCAGCCCCCGGAGGGGAGCCACCGGGGAGCTGTTTTTT.